This TCR beta chain originates from a study of vaccination and CD4 T cells after COVID-19. As concerns this clonotype: What it recognizes is unknown.

The study sequenced cultured CD4+ T cell DNA using the Oncomine TCR Beta short-read assay. In TCRdb, the PCR reads were re-called with MiXCR into one record per CDR3 protein. The sample consists of about 13,000 distinct CDR3 sequences, approximately 40% of them appearing once. Indicated treatment: roughly 11-day PBMC culture with coronavirus spike peptide pools or control peptides (ViraFEST assay). The sequence was obtained from a human donor who had recovered from COVID-19. Specimen: CD4+ T cells from blood, cultured in vitro.

The CDR3 DNA is TGTGCCATCAGTGGCTCTGATTCGACGGGAGCCTACAATGAGCAGTTCTTC. It codes for CAISGSDSTGAYNEQFF. The V gene is TRBV10-3, the J gene TRBJ2-1, with D perhaps matching TRBD2 (6 bases). V was clipped by 4 bases and J by 2 bases, with 18 bases between them. Germline loops: CDR1 ENHRY, CDR2 SYGVKD. The CDR3 sequence is 17 residues long.